This T cell receptor beta chain was profiled in a study of CD4+ T cells in melanoma. Study conclusions and caveats: CD8+ T cell, macrophage and B cell function reportedly correlated with neoantigen-specific CD4+ T cells. Neoantigen-specific CD4+ T cells in melanoma reportedly had diverse differentiation states.

Measured with immunoSEQ multiplex PCR; TCRdb has only the in-frame clones, and not every one. The repertoire includes about 15,000 clones, approximately 80% of them detected once, and approximately 5.9% sits in the top ten. After removal of 0 bases from V and 3 bases from J, the junction contained 4 bases not matched to a gene. CDR1 and CDR2 (germline): GTSNPN, SVGIG (reference sequence). This CDR3 is 14 amino acids long. About this clone itself: Antigen unknown.

The rearrangement joins TRBV30 to TRBJ1-2; 7 bases align to TRBD1. The TCR sequence derives from a human donor with melanoma. Sequenced: cells from a culture (not recorded whether cultured in vitro). This CDR3 is CAWSVRTGDYGYTF. DNA of the CDR3: TGTGCCTGGAGTGTCAGAACAGGGGACTATGGCTACACCTTC. Filled out from reference TRBV30 and TRBJ1-2, the complete variable domain reads SQTIHQWPATLVQPVGSPLSLECTVEGTSNPNLYWYRQAAGRGLQLLFYSVGIGQISSEVPQNLSASRPQDRQFILSSKKLLLSDSGFYLCAWSVRTGDYGYTFGSGTRLTVV.